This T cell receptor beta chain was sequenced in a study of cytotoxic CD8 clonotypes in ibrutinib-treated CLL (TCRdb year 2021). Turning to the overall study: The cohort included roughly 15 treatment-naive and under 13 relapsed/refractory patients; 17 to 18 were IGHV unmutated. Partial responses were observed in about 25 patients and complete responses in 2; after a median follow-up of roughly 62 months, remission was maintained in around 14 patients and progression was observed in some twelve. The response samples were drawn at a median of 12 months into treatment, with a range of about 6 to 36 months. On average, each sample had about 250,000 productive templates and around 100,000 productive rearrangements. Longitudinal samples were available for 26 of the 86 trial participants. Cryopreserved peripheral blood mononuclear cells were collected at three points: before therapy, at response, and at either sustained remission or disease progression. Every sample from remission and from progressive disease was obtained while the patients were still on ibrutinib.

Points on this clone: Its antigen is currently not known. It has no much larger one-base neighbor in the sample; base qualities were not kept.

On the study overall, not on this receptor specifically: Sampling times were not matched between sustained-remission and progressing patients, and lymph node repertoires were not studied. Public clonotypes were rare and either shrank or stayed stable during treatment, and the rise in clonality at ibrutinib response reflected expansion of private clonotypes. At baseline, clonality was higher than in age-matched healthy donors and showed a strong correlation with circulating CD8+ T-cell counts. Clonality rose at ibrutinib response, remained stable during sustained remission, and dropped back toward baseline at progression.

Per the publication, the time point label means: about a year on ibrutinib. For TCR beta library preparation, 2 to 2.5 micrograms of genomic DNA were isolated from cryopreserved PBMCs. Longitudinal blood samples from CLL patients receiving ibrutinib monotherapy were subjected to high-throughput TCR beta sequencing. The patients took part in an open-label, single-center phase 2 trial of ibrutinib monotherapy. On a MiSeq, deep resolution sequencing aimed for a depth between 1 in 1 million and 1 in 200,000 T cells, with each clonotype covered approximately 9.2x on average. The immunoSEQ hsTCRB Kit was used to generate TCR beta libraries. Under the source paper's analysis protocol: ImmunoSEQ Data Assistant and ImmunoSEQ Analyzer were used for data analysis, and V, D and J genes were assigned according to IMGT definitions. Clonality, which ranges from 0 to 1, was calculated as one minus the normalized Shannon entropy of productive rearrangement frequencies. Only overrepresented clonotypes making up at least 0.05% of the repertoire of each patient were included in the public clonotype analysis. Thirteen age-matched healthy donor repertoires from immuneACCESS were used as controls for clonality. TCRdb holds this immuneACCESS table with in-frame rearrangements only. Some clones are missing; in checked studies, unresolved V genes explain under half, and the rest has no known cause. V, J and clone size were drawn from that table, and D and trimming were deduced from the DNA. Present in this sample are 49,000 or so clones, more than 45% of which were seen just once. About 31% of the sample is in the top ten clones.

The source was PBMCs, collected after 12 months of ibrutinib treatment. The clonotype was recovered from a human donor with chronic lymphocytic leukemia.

The CDR3 region has the sequence CSVEYPSAAAYNEQFF. The nucleotide sequence reads as follows: TGCAGCGTTGAATACCCGTCGGCCGCAGCCTACAATGAGCAGTTCTTC. Here the chain combines TRBV29-1 and TRBJ2-1; the D gene cannot be resolved reliably. The CDR3 starts with the cysteine, ends with the phenylalanine, and has 16 residues. The retained sequence is limited to the CDR3, 48 bases, with the frame set at the first base. The V and J ends are trimmed by 2 bases and 2 bases, leaving 16 bases between them. CDR1 SQVTM and CDR2 ANQGSEA were looked up in the germline V gene.